This T cell receptor beta chain was captured by sequencing in a study of long-term antiretroviral therapy in people with HIV. Overall study results and limits: There were no data on ART adherence, viral resistance or therapy changes, a gap that limits inferences about post-ART repertoire changes.

At survey level, the immunoSEQ assay was run in its v3.0 version. TCRdb keeps only in-frame clones here, not all; method: immunoSEQ multiplex PCR. The data hold about 26,000 clones, with around 86% observed a single time. Points on this clone: Its antigen is as yet unknown.

The source is a man between 45 and 60 years old with HIV. The starting material was unsorted PBMCs, obtained 2.9 years after starting antiretroviral therapy.

The CDR3 region is CASSLGGGTEAFF. The CDR3 DNA follows: TGTGCCAGCAGCTTAGGAGGGGGCACTGAAGCTTTCTTT. The chain links TRBV7-9 to TRBJ1-1, with D possibly TRBD1 on 6 matching bases. The ends were cut back, 1 base at V and 4 bases at J, with 7 bases in the middle. This CDR3 comprises 13 residues. Germline V gives CDR1 SEHNR, CDR2 FQNEAQ (reference sequence).